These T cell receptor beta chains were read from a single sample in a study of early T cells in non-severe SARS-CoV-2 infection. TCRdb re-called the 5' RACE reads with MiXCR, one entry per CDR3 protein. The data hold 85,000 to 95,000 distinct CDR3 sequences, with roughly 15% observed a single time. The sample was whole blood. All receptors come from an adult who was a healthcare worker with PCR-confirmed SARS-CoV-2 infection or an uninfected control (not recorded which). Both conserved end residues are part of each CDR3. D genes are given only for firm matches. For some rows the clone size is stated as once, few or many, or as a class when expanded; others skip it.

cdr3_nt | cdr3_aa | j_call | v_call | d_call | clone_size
TGCGCCAGCAGTTCACAGCCGGGACAGGGATTTGGAAACACCATATATTTT | CASSSQPGQGFGNTIYF | TRBJ1-3 | TRBV5-1 | TRBD1 | few
TGCAGTGCTAGATTGACAGGAGCGCTAGAGACCCAGTACTTC | CSARLTGALETQYF | TRBJ2-5 | TRBV20-1 | . | many
TGTGCCAGCAGCTTAATGTCTGTTAGCACAGATACGCAGTATTTT | CASSLMSVSTDTQYF | TRBJ2-3 | TRBV7-2 | . | many
TGTGCCAGCAGTTTAAAGGGACAGGGCACTTACGAGCAGTACTTC | CASSLKGQGTYEQYF | TRBJ2-7 | TRBV27 | TRBD1 | .
TGTGCCAGGACCGCAACTGAAGCTTTCTTT | CARTATEAFF | TRBJ1-1 | TRBV14 | . | .
TGCGCCAGCAGCCCATTCGACCGGGCCTACGGGAGCATTCAGTACTTC | CASSPFDRAYGSIQYF | TRBJ2-4 | TRBV4-1 | . | many
TGTGCCAGCAGTTTGGATGCCTATGGCTACACCTTC | CASSLDAYGYTF | TRBJ1-2 | TRBV6-6 | . | many
TGTGCCAGCAGCGAAACCGGGGTGTTAGCAGATACGCAGTATTTT | CASSETGVLADTQYF | TRBJ2-3 | TRBV7-8 | . | many
TGCGCCAGCAGCTTGACAACCCCGGAGGGATCGCAGTATTTT | CASSLTTPEGSQYF | TRBJ2-3 | TRBV5-1 | . | many
TGCGCCAGCGGGTCAGGGGCCGGCTCCTACAATGAGCAGTTCTTC | CASGSGAGSYNEQFF | TRBJ2-1 | TRBV5-1 | . | .
TGCAGCGTTACAGGGGGCGATGGCTACACCTTC | CSVTGGDGYTF | TRBJ1-2 | TRBV29-1 | TRBD1 | once
TGTGCCAGCTTTGCCGGGGGGGGCAGTGAGCAGTTCTTC | CASFAGGGSEQFF | TRBJ2-1 | TRBV12-3/TRBV12-4 | TRBD2 | many
TGTGCCAGCTCACCTACAGCGGGGGAATACACAGATACGCAGTATTTT | CASSPTAGEYTDTQYF | TRBJ2-3 | TRBV18 | TRBD2 | .
TGCGCCAGCAAAGCCGGGACAGGGAACCCCTACAATGAGCAGTTCTTC | CASKAGTGNPYNEQFF | TRBJ2-1 | TRBV4-1 | TRBD1 | .